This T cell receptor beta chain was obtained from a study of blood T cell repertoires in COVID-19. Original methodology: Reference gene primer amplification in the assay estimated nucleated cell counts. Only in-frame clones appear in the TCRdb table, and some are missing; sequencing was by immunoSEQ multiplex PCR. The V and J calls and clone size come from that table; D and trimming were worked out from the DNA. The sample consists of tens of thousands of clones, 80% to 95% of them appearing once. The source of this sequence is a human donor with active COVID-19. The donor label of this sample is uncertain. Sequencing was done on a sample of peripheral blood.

The CDR3 region has the DNA TGTGCCAGCAGTTCTCCCGACACCTACGAGCAGTACTTC. Protein product: CASSSPDTYEQYF. The rearrangement joins TRBV6-2 or TRBV6-3 to TRBJ2-7; D is uncertain. This CDR3 spans 13 amino acids. CDR1 is MNHEY and CDR2 is SVGEGT in the germline V gene. The V end was cut by 4 bases, the J end by 2 bases, with 9 bases between.